A single sample gave rise to the 2 T cell receptor beta chains below, sequenced in a study of CD8 T cells in Susac syndrome. RNA, at about 0.45 to 1 ug, was reverse transcribed with random hexamers. Each CDR3 protein gets one entry after TCRdb re-called the immunoSEQ multiplex PCR reads with MiXCR. The repertoire has some 260,000 distinct CDR3 sequences, about 85% of them found once; the top ten carry about 0.11%. The specimen was CD8+ T cells from PBMCs. The receptors here all came from a human donor with multiple sclerosis.

The table lists this clonotype with a count of one. CDR3 nucleotides: TGCAGTGCTTCGTCCGCAGCGGCCGGCAATGAGCAGTTCTTC. Translating it yields CSASSAAAGNEQFF. This sequence joins TRBV20-1 and TRBJ2-1; possible D gene TRBD2, 5 bases. The germline CDR1 and CDR2 sequences are DFQATT and SNEGSKA (reference sequence). V was pared by 5 bases and J by 6 bases, with 17 bases between. The CDR3 is 14 residues long.

The chain uses TRBV30 and TRBJ1-3; TRBD1 is a possible D gene (5 bases). V was shortened by 0 bases and J by 4 bases, with 19 bases between the two germline ends. Germline CDR1 and CDR2: GTSNPN and SVGIG (reference sequence). This CDR3 contains 17 residues. CDR3 protein: CAWSVNPLRVSGNTIYF. In DNA, the CDR3 is TGTGCCTGGAGTGTTAATCCGCTCAGGGTATCGGGAAACACCATATATTTT.